The rows below give T cell receptor beta chains drawn from one sample of a study of PD-1 blockade in mismatch repair-deficient tumors. Using immunoSEQ multiplex PCR, the repertoire was profiled, and TCRdb retains in-frame clones only, with some absent. In the table there are under 50,000 clones, roughly 88% of which are singletons. The input for sequencing was PBMCs, taken roughly 40 weeks after starting pembrolizumab. These receptors all come from an adult with mismatch repair-deficient cancer. Both conserved end residues are part of each CDR3. Each record gives: J gene, V gene, clone size, D gene, CDR3 DNA, CDR3 protein. The D gene is left open where the match is weak. The size entry is marked missing in some rows and otherwise reads once, few, many or a size class.

TRBJ1-1 TRBV28 NA NA TGTGCCAGCAGTTTACCAGAGAACACTGAAGCTTTCTTT CASSLPENTEAFF
TRBJ1-2 TRBV30 NA NA TGTGCCTGGAGTGTAGCTCATGGCTACACCTTC CAWSVAHGYTF
TRBJ1-2 TRBV5-1 NA TRBD1 TGCGCCAGCAAAACCGGGACAGGGAATTCTGGCTACACCTTC CASKTGTGNSGYTF
TRBJ2-1 TRBV18 NA TRBD1 TGTGCCAGCTCACCGTTAAGGGACAGGGTTTACAATGAGCAGTTCTTC CASSPLRDRVYNEQFF
TRBJ1-1 TRBV11-3 NA TRBD1 TGTGCCAGCAGCCACCTTCAGGGGGGAGTCACTGAAGCTTTCTTT CASSHLQGGVTEAFF
TRBJ2-7 TRBV19 few NA TGTGCCAGTAGTATAGAGCTGAGAGCCTACGAGCAGTACTTC CASSIELRAYEQYF
TRBJ2-6 TRBV7-3 NA TRBD1 TGTGCCAGCAGCCTCGGGACAGGCTCTGGGGCCAACGTCCTGACTTTC CASSLGTGSGANVLTF
TRBJ2-4 TRBV10-2 NA TRBD2 TGCGCCAGCAGACCGGGACTAGCGATGAACATTCAGTACTTC CASRPGLAMNIQYF
TRBJ1-1 TRBV9 NA NA TGTGCCAGCAGCGTAGACATGATGAACACTGAAGCTTTCTTT CASSVDMMNTEAFF
TRBJ1-3 TRBV6-5 NA NA TGTGCCAGCAGTTCGGACTCCTCTGGAAACACCATATATTTT CASSSDSSGNTIYF
TRBJ1-5 TRBV4-1 NA NA TGCGCCAGCAGCCAAGATTCGACAGACTATCAGCCCCAGCATTTT CASSQDSTDYQPQHF
TRBJ2-5 TRBV5-1 NA NA TGCGCCAGCAGCGTACAGGGGGGGAGAGAGACCCAGTACTTC CASSVQGGRETQYF
TRBJ2-7 TRBV7-6 NA TRBD2 TGTGCCAGCAGCACCTCTAGCGGGAGGATCCACGAGCAGTACTTC CASSTSSGRIHEQYF
TRBJ1-2 TRBV28 NA NA TGTGCCAGCAGCGGGGTGGGTGGCCTCTATGGCTACACCTTC CASSGVGGLYGYTF
TRBJ2-5 TRBV4-2 NA NA TGTGCCAGCAGCTTGGGACTCCGGACTGGGCAGACCCAGTACTTC CASSLGLRTGQTQYF
TRBJ2-7 TRBV6-1 NA NA TGTGCCAGCAGTGAGGGAGATCGGTTCTCCTACGAGCAGTACTTC CASSEGDRFSYEQYF
TRBJ1-5 TRBV7-9 NA TRBD1 TGTGCCAGCAGCTTTGGGACAGGGCTTCAGCCCCAGCATTTT CASSFGTGLQPQHF
TRBJ2-1 TRBV9 NA TRBD2 TGTGCCAGCAGCGTAGTGGAGCGGGACTCCTACAATGAGCAGTTCTTC CASSVVERDSYNEQFF